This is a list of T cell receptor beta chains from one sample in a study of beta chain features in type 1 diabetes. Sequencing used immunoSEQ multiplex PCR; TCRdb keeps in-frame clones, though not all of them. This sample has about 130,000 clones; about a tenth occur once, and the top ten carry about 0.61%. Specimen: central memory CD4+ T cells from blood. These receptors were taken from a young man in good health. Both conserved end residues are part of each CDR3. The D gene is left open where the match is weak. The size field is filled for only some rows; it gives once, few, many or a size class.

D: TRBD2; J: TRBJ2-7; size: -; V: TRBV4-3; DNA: TGCGCCAGCAGCCAAGTCTGGAGCGGGGGGGCCGTATACGAGCAGTACTTC; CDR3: CASSQVWSGGAVYEQYF
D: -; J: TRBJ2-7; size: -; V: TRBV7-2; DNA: TGTGCCAGCACAAGGGGTGACGAGCAGTACTTC; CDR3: CASTRGDEQYF
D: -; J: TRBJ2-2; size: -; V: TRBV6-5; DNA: TGTGCCAGCAGTTCAAGAGAGGGCGGGGAGCTGTTTTTT; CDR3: CASSSREGGELFF
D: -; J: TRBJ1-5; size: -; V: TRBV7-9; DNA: TGTGCCAGCAGCCAATCAGGGGATCAGCCCCAGCATTTT; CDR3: CASSQSGDQPQHF
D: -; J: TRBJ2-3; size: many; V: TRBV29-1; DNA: TGCAGCGTTGAAGGCGCAGATACGCAGTATTTT; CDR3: CSVEGADTQYF
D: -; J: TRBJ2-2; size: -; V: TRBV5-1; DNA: TGCGCCAGCAAAACCCAAGGGGGAAACACCGGGGAGCTGTTTTTT; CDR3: CASKTQGGNTGELFF
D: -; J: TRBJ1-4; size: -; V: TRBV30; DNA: TGTGCCTGGACCCCGGAGACTAATGAAAAACTGTTTTTT; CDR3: CAWTPETNEKLFF
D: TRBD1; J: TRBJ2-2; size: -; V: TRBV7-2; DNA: TGTGCCAGCAACCGGGACAGGGTTTCCACCGGGGAGCTGTTTTTT; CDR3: CASNRDRVSTGELFF
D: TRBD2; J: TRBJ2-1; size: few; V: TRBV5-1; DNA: TGCGCCAGCAGCTCTAGCGGGGGCCTCTCCTACAATGAGCAGTTCTTC; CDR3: CASSSSGGLSYNEQFF
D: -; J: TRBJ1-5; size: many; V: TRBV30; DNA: TGTGCCTGGAGTGGCGGTTATAGCAATCAGCCCCAGCATTTT; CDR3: CAWSGGYSNQPQHF
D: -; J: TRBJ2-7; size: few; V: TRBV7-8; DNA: TGTGCCAGCAGCAGCTGGCGGAGAGATTTTAATGAGCAGTACTTC; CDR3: CASSSWRRDFNEQYF
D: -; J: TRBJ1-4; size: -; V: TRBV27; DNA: TGTGCCAGCAGTTTAGGTGGGGCAGCTAATGAAAAACTGTTTTTT; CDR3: CASSLGGAANEKLFF
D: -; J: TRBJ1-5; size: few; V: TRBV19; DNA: TGTGCCAGTAGTGAGAGGGAGTACCAGCCCCAGCATTTT; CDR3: CASSEREYQPQHF
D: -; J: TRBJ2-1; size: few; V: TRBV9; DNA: TGTGCCAGCAGCCCCCGCGGGGAACCTAACAATGAGCAGTTCTTC; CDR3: CASSPRGEPNNEQFF
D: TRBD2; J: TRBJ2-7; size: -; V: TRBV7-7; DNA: TGTGCCAGCAGCTCAGGACTAGCGGGGGGCGACGAGCAGTACTTC; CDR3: CASSSGLAGGDEQYF
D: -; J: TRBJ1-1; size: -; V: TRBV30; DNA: TGTGCCTGGAGCGCGGGGGCTGAAGCTTTCTTT; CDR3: CAWSAGAEAFF
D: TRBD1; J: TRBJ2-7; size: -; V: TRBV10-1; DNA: TGCGCCAGCAGTGAGAGCTCGACCGGGACAGGGCCCTACGAGCAGTACTTC; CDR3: CASSESSTGTGPYEQYF
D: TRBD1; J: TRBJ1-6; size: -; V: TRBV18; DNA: TGTGCCAGCTCTCCAACAGGGGGAAGTAATTCACCCCTCCACTTT; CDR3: CASSPTGGSNSPLHF
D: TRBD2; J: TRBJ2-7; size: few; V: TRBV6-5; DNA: TGTGCCAGCAGTTATGGGGGGGGAATTTCTTACGAGCAGTACTTC; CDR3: CASSYGGGISYEQYF
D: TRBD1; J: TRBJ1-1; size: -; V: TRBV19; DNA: TGTGCCAGTAGTAAAGGGGACAGGGTAAGGGCTGAAGCTTTCTTT; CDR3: CASSKGDRVRAEAFF
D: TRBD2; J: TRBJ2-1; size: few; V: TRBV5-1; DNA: TGCGCCAGCCTTAACCTAGCGGGGGGGAGTGGTGAGCAGTTCTTC; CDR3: CASLNLAGGSGEQFF
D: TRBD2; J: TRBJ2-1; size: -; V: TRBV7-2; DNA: TGTGCCAGCAGCTTAACCCGGGGAGCGGGGGGGCAGTTCTTC; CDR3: CASSLTRGAGGQFF
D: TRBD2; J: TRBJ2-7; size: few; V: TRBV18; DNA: TGTGCCAGCTCATCCGAAGCGGGGGCGATCTACGAGCAGTACTTC; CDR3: CASSSEAGAIYEQYF
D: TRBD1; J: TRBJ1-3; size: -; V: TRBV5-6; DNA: TGTGCCAGCAGCTTTGGGACAGGGTTCTCTGGAAACACCATATATTTT; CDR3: CASSFGTGFSGNTIYF
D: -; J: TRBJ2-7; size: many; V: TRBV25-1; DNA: TGTGCCAGCAGTGGGACTTACGAGCAGTACTTC; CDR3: CASSGTYEQYF
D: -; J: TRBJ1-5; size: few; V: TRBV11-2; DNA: TGTGCCAGCAGCTTAGAAGGGGAACAGCCCCAGCATTTT; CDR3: CASSLEGEQPQHF
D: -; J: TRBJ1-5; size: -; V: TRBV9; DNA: TGTGCCAGCAGCGAAACAGGGACAATTCAGCCCCAGCATTTT; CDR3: CASSETGTIQPQHF
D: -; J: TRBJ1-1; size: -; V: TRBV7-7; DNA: TGTGCCAGCAGCTTAGCCGGACATTGGAACACTGAAGCTTTCTTT; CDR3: CASSLAGHWNTEAFF
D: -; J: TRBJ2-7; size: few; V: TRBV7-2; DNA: TGTGCCAGCAGCCCCGCCTACCCCGTTCGAGAGCAGTACTTC; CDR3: CASSPAYPVREQYF
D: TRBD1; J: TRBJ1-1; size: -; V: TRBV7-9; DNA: TGTGCCAGCAGCTGGGACAGGGGGAGGAGCACTGAAGCTTTCTTT; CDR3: CASSWDRGRSTEAFF
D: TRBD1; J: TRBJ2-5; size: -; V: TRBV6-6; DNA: TGTGCCAGCAGTTACCAGGGGGACCAAGAGACCCAGTACTTC; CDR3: CASSYQGDQETQYF
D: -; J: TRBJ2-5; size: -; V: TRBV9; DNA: TGTGCCAGCAGCGAGCGGACTGGGGAAGAGACCCAGTACTTC; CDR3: CASSERTGEETQYF
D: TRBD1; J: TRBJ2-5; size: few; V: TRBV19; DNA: TGTGCCAGTAGAAGACAGGGACAAGAGACCCAGTACTTC; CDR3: CASRRQGQETQYF
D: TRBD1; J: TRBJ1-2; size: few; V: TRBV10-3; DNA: TGTGCCATCAGCGATACAGGGGCCGCGGCCTATGGCTACACCTTC; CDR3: CAISDTGAAAYGYTF
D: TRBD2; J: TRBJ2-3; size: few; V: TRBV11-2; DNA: TGTGCCAGCAGCCCGGGACTAGCGGGGGTAATGCAGTATTTT; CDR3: CASSPGLAGVMQYF
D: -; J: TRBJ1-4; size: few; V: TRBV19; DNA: TGTGCCAGTAGTATACCGGGGAAGGATGAAAAACTGTTTTTT; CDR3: CASSIPGKDEKLFF
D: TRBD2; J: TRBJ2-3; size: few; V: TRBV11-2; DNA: TGTGCCAGCAGCTTAACCCCTAGCGGGGGTGTCGGTACGCAGTATTTT; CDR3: CASSLTPSGGVGTQYF
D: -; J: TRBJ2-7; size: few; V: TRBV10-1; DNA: TGCGCCAGCAGTGACCAGTACGAGCAGTACTTC; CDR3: CASSDQYEQYF
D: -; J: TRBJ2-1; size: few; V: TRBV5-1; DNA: TGCGCCAGCAGCTTTGTAGGGGGGGCGAATGAGCAGTTCTTC; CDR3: CASSFVGGANEQFF
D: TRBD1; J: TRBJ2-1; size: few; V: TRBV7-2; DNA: TGTGCCAGCAGCGGGACAGGAAACAATGAGCAGTTCTTC; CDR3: CASSGTGNNEQFF
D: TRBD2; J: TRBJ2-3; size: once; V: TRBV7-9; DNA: TGTGCCAGCAGACCCTGGGGAGCGGGGGACACAGATACGCAGTATTTT; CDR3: CASRPWGAGDTDTQYF
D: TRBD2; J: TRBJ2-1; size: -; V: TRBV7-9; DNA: TGTGCCAGCAGCATCGGGACTAGCGGGGGTCAAGAGCAGTTCTTC; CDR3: CASSIGTSGGQEQFF
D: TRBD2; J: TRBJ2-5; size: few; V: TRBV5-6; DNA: TGTGCCAGCAGCTTTTCTGGACTAGCGGCCCAAGAGACCCAGTACTTC; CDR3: CASSFSGLAAQETQYF
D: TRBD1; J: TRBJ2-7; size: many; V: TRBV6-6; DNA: TGTGCCAGCAGTACCCAGACAGGGACCGGCTACGAGCAGTACTTC; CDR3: CASSTQTGTGYEQYF
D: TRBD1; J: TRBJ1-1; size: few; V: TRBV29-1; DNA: TGCAGCGTTATAACAGGGGGGAACACTGAAGCTTTCTTT; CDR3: CSVITGGNTEAFF
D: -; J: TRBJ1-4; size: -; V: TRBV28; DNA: TGTGCCAGCAGGTTCTCGGGGTATGAAAAACTGTTTTTT; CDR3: CASRFSGYEKLFF
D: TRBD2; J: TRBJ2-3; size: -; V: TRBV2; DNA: TGTGCCAGCAAGTCTAGCGGGGGCCAAAGGGTGGATACGCAGTATTTT; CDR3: CASKSSGGQRVDTQYF
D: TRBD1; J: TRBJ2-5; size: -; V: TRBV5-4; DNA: TGTGCCAGCAGCTTAGGGGGCCAGTGGAAGACCCAGTACTTC; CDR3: CASSLGGQWKTQYF